This is a list of T cell receptor beta chains from one sample in a study of blood T cell repertoires in COVID-19. Measured with immunoSEQ multiplex PCR; TCRdb has only the in-frame clones, and not every one. The top ten clones hold over 2% of a sample with about 110,000 clones, roughly 85% of them seen once. What was sequenced was peripheral blood. These receptors all stem from a human donor in a cohort sampled during active COVID-19. The CDR3 runs from the conserved cysteine through the conserved F or W. D genes are given only for firm matches. Clone size is not always given. Where it is, it says once, few, many or a class for expanded clones.

j_call v_call d_call clone_size cdr3_nt cdr3_aa
TRBJ2-7 TRBV18 TRBD1 NA TGTGCCAGCTCACCCGGGACAGGGGACGAGCAGTACTTC CASSPGTGDEQYF
TRBJ1-1 TRBV7-8 TRBD1 NA TGTGCCAGCGACTGGAGACAGGGCCTCGTGAACACTGAAGCTTTCTTT CASDWRQGLVNTEAFF
TRBJ2-5 TRBV24-1 NA NA TGTGCCACCAGTGCCCCCAGGGCGACGAACCAAGAGACCCAGTACTTC CATSAPRATNQETQYF
TRBJ2-2 TRBV20-1 NA NA NA CSARRAGELFF
TRBJ1-1 TRBV2 NA NA TGTGCCAGCAGCCTCTCCGACAGATTGAGCACTGAAGCTTTCTTT CASSLSDRLSTEAFF
TRBJ1-1 TRBV15 NA NA TGTGCCACCAGCAGAGACTGGGAGGTTTTCACAAGGAACACTGAAGCTTTCTTT CATSRDWEVFTRNTEAFF
TRBJ2-3 TRBV13 TRBD2 NA TGTGCCAGCAGCCCCCCTAGCGGTAGCACAGATACGCAGTATTTT CASSPPSGSTDTQYF
TRBJ1-1 TRBV12-3/TRBV12-4 NA NA TGTGCCAGCAGTCCAGGGCTTGACACTGAAGCTTTCTTT CASSPGLDTEAFF
TRBJ2-1 TRBV11-2 NA NA TGTGCCAGCAGCTTAGGGGACACATCCTACAATGAGCAGTTCTTC CASSLGDTSYNEQFF
TRBJ1-2 TRBV18 NA few TGTGCCAGCTCACCGTACAGGGAAAGTTTTGGCTACACCTTC CASSPYRESFGYTF
TRBJ1-3 TRBV9 TRBD1 NA TGTGCCAGCAGCGTGGGACAGGGGAAAAACACCATATATTTT CASSVGQGKNTIYF
TRBJ2-3 TRBV6-5 TRBD2 NA TGTGCCAGCAGTTACTCGTCCGCGGGGGTGGATACGCAGTATTTT CASSYSSAGVDTQYF
TRBJ1-2 TRBV6-5 TRBD1 NA TGTGCCAGCAGTTACCAACGGGACAGGTGGTTCTATGGCTACACCTTC CASSYQRDRWFYGYTF
TRBJ1-5 TRBV20-1 NA NA TGCAGTGCTAGTACCATTCTAAGCAATCAGCCCCAGCATTTT CSASTILSNQPQHF